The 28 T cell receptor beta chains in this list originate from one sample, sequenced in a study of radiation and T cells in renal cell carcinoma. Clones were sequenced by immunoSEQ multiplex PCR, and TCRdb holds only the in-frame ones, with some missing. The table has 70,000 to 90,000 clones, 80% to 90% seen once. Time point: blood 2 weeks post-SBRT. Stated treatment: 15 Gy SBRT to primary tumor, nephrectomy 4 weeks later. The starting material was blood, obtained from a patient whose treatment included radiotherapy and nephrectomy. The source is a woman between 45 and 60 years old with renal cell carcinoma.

The CDR3 loop reads CASSQDVLMGEKLFF. CDR3 in DNA: TGCGCCAGCAGCCAAGATGTTTTAATGGGGGAAAAACTGTTTTTT. The V gene is TRBV4-3, the J gene TRBJ1-4; D not certain. CDR3 length: 15 residues. The germline V and J ends were trimmed by 0 bases and 8 bases, with 13 bases remaining between them. The V gene's germline CDR1 is LGHNA and CDR2 YSLEER.

The CDR3 region has the DNA TGTGCCAGCCGCCCGGGGGCGGGAGCTACAGATACGCAGTATTTT. The encoded protein is CASRPGAGATDTQYF. The gene calls are TRBV5-4 and TRBJ2-3, with D possibly matching TRBD2 (7 bases). V was cut by 7 bases and J by 3 bases, with 18 bases left in between. Germline CDR1 reads SGHNT; CDR2 reads YYREEE (reference sequence). CDR3 size: 15 residues.

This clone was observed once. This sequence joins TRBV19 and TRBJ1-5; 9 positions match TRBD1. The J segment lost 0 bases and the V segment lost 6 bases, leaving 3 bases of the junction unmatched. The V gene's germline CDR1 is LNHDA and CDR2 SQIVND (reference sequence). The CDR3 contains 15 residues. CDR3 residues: CASRGQGYSNQPQHF. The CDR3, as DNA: TGTGCCAGTAGGGGACAGGGATATAGCAATCAGCCCCAGCATTTT.

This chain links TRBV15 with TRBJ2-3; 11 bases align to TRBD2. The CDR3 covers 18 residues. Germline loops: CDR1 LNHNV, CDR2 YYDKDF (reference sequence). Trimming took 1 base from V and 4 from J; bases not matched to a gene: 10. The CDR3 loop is CATSRGRGLAERADTQYF. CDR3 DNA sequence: TGTGCCACCAGCAGAGGACGGGGACTAGCGGAAAGGGCAGATACGCAGTATTTT. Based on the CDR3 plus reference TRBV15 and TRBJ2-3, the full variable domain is DAMVIQNPRYQVTQFGKPVTLSCSQTLNHNVMYWYQQKSSQAPKLLFHYYDKDFNNEADTPDNFQSRRPNTSFCFLDIRSPGLGDTAMYLCATSRGRGLAERADTQYFGPGTRLTVL.

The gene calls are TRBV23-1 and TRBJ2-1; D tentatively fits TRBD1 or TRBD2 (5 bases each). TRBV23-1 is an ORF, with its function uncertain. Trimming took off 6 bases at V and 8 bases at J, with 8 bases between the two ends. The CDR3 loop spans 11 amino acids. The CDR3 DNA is TGCGCCAGCAGACTGGGGGATGAGCAGTTCTTC. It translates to CASRLGDEQFF.

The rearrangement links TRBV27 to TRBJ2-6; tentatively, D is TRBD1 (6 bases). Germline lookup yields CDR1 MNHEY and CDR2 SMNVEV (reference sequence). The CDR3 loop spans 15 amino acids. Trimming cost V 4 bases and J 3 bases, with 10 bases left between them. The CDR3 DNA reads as TGTGCCAGCAGTTCGACAGGCGGTGGGGCCAACGTCCTGACTTTC. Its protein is CASSSTGGGANVLTF.

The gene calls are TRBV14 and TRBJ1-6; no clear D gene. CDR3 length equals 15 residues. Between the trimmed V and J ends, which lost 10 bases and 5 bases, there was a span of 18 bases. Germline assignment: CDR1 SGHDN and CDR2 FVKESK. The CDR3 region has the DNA TGTGCCACCTCCCGGATGGCAGCTAATAATTCACCCCTCCACTTT. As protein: CATSRMAANNSPLHF.

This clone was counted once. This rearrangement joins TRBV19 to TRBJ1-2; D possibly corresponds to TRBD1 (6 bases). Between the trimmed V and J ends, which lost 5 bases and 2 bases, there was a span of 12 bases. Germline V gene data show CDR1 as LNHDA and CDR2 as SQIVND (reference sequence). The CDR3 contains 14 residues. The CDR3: CASSWQGPNYGYTF. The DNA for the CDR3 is TGTGCCAGTAGTTGGCAGGGGCCCAACTATGGCTACACCTTC. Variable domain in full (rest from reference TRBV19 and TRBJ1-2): DGGITQSPKYLFRKEGQNVTLSCEQNLNHDAMYWYRQDPGQGLRLIYYSQIVNDFQKGDIAEGYSVSREKKESFPLTVTSAQKNPTAFYLCASSWQGPNYGYTFGSGTRLTVV.

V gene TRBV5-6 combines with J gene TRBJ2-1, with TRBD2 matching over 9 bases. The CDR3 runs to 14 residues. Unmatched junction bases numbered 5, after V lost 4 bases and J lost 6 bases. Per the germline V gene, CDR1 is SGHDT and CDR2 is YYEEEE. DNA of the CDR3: TGTGCCAGCAGCCCGGGACTAGCTCTCAATGAGCAGTTCTTC. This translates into CASSPGLALNEQFF.

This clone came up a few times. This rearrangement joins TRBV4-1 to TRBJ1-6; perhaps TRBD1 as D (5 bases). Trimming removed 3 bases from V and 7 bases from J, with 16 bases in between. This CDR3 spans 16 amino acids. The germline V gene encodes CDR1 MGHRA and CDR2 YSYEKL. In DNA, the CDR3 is TGCGCCAGCAGCCAGGCAAGGGTAGGGGAGAATTCACCCCTCCACTTT. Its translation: CASSQARVGENSPLHF.

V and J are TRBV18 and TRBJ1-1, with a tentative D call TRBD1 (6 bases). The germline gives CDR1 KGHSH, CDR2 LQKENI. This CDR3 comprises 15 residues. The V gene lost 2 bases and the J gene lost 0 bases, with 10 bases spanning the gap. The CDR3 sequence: CASSPLGAVNTEAFF. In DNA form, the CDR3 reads TGTGCCAGCTCACCATTGGGGGCAGTGAACACTGAAGCTTTCTTT.

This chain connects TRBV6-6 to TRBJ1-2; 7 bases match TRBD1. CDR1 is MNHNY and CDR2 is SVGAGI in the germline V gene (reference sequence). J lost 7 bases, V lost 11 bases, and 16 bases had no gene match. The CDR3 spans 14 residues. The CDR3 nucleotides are TGTGCCTCAGGGGGGGACAAGGGTTACTTTGGCTACACCTTC. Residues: CASGGDKGYFGYTF.

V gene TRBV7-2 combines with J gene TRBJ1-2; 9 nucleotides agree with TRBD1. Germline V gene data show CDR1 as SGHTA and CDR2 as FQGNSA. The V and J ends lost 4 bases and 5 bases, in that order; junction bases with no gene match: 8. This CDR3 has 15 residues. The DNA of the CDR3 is TGTGCCAGCAGCTCCCCCACAGGGGGCGGATATGGCTACACCTTC. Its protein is CASSSPTGGGYGYTF.

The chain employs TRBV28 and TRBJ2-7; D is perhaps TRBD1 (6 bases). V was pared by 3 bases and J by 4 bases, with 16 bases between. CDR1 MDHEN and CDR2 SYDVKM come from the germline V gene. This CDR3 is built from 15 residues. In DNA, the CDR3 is TGTGCCAGCAGTTTGAGTACAGGGATTAAGTACGAGCAGTACTTC. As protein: CASSLSTGIKYEQYF.

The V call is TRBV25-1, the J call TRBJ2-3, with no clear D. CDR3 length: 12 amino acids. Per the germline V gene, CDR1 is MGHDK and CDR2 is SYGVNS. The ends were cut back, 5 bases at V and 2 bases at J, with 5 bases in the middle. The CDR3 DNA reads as TGTGCCAGCAGTACCCTCACAGATACGCAGTATTTT. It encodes CASSTLTDTQYF.

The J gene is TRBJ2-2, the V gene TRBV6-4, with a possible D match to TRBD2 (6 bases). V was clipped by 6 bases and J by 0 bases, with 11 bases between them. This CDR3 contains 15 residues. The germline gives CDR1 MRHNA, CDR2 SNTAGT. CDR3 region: CASSPLAANTGELFF. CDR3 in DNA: TGTGCCAGCAGCCCTTTAGCGGCGAACACCGGGGAGCTGTTTTTT.

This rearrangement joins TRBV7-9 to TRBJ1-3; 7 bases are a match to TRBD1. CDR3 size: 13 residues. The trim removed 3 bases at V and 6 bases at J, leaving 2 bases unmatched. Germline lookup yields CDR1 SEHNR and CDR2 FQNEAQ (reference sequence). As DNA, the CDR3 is TGTGCCAGCAGCTTCGGACAGGAAAACACCATATATTTT. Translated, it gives CASSFGQENTIYF.

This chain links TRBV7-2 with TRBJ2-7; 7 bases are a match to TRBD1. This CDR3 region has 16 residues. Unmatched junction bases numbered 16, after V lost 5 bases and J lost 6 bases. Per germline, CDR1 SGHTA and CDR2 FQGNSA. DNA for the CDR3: TGTGCCAGCAGCCCAGACCAGACAGGGTCAGGGGCCGAGCAGTACTTC. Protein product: CASSPDQTGSGAEQYF. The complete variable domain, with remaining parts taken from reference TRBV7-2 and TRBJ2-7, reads GAGVSQSPSNKVTEKGKDVELRCDPISGHTALYWYRQSLGQGLEFLIYFQGNSAPDKSGLPSDRFSAERTGGSVSTLTIQRTQQEDSAVYLCASSPDQTGSGAEQYFGPGTRLTVT.

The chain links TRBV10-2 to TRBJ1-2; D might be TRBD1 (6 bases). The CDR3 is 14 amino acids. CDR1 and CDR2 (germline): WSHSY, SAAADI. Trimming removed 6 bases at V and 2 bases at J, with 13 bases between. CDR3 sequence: CASRGGAGNYGYTF. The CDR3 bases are TGCGCCAGCAGGGGGGGGGCAGGGAACTATGGCTACACCTTC.

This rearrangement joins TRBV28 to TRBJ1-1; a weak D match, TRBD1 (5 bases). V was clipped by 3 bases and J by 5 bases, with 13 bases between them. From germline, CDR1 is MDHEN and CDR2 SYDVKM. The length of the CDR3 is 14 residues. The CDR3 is CASSFSQGRTEAFF. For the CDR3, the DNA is TGTGCCAGCAGTTTCAGCCAGGGCCGGACTGAAGCTTTCTTT.

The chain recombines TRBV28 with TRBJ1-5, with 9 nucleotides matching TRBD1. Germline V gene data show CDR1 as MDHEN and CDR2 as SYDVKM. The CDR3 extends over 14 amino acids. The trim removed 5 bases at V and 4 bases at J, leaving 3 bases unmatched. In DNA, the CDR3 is TGTGCCAGCAGTAGACAGGGGGGTAATCAGCCCCAGCATTTT. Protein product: CASSRQGGNQPQHF.

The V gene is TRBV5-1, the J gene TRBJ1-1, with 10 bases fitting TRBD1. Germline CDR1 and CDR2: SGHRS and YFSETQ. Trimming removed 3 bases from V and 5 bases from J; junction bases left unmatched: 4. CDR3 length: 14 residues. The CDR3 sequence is CASSSGTGVTEAFF. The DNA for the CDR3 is TGCGCCAGCAGCTCCGGGACAGGGGTTACTGAAGCTTTCTTT.

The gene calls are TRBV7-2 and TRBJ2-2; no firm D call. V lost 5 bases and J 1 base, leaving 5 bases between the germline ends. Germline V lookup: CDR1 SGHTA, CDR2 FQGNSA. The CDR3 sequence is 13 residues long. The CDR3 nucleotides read TGTGCCAGCAGCCAATTGAACACCGGGGAGCTGTTTTTT. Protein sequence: CASSQLNTGELFF.

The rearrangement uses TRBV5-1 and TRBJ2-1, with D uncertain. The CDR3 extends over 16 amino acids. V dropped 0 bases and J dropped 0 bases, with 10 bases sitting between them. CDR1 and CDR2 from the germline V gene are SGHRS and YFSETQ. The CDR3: CASSLARRSSYNEQFF. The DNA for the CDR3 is TGCGCCAGCAGCTTGGCACGGCGGAGCTCCTACAATGAGCAGTTCTTC.

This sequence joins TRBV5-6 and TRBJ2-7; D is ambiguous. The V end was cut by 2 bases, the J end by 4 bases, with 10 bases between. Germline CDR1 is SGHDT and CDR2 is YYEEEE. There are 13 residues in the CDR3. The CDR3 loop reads CASSLATDYEQYF. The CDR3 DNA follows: TGTGCCAGCAGCTTAGCGACGGATTACGAGCAGTACTTC.

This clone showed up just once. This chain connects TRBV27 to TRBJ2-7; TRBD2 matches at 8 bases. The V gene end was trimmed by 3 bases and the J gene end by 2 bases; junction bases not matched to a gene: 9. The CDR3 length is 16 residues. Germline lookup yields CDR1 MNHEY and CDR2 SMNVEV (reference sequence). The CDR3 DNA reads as TGTGCCAGCAGTTTTCGGTTACTAGCGGCGCCCTACGAGCAGTACTTC. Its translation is CASSFRLLAAPYEQYF.

The CDR3 nucleotides read TGTGCCAGCAGCTTAGCGGGAGGGCCATACAATGAGCAGTTCTTC. As protein: CASSLAGGPYNEQFF. The gene calls are TRBV7-3 and TRBJ2-1, with 9 bases fitting TRBD2. The CDR3 length is 15 residues. With V trimmed by 2 bases and J by 4 bases, 3 bases remained unmatched. Germline values: CDR1 SGHTA, CDR2 FQGTGA.

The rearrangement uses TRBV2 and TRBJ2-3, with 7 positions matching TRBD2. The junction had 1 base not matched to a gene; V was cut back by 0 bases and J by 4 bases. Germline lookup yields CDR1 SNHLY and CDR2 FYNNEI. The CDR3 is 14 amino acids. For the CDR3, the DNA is TGTGCCAGCAGTGAAGCGGCGGGGGCAGATACGCAGTATTTT. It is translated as CASSEAAGADTQYF.